Shown below are 21 T cell receptor beta chains from a single sample sequenced in a study of cytomegalovirus exposure and HLA in healthy donors. The data were produced by immunoSEQ multiplex PCR, yet TCRdb's version contains in-frame clones alone and is incomplete. The sample contains approximately 120,000 clones, around 90% of which appear only once. The material sequenced was PBMCs. These receptors were obtained from a woman aged 18-29 years in good health and CMV-seronegative.

The chain joins TRBV4-3 to TRBJ2-7; D may be TRBD2 (6 bases). Germline V gene sequence: CDR1 LGHNA, CDR2 YSLEER. V lost 2 bases to trimming and J lost 2 bases, with 19 bases between them. This CDR3 is 17 amino acids long. The CDR3 loop reads CASSQYVVGGKAYEQYF. CDR3 DNA: TGCGCCAGCAGCCAATATGTTGTCGGCGGGAAGGCCTACGAGCAGTACTTC.

In this sample, this clone turned up many times. V and J are TRBV10-1 and TRBJ2-7; 13 bases fit TRBD2. V trimming: 0 bases; J trimming: 4 bases; junction bases outside the gene matches: 0. This CDR3 has 15 amino acids. Germline V CDR1 and CDR2: WNHNN, SYGVQD (reference sequence). CDR3 residues: CASSESTSGGYEQYF. The DNA for the CDR3 is TGCGCCAGCAGTGAGTCGACTAGCGGGGGGTACGAGCAGTACTTC.

The chain uses TRBV6-5 and TRBJ1-6; D is uncertain. The V and J ends lost 11 bases and 7 bases respectively, with 21 bases between them. This CDR3 has 15 amino acids. Germline assignment: CDR1 MNHEY and CDR2 SVGAGI. CDR3 nucleotides: TGTGCCGAGCCCCAGCGGAATGGATGCAATTCACCCCTCCACTTT. It codes for CAEPQRNGCNSPLHF.

The chain employs TRBV4-1 and TRBJ1-1; TRBD1 agrees at 7 bases. The CDR3 has 14 amino acids. Looked up from germline, CDR1 is MGHRA and CDR2 is YSYEKL. With V trimmed by 7 bases and J by 4 bases, 9 bases remained unmatched. The CDR3 loop reads CASTLGQKPTEAFF. The CDR3 nucleotides are TGCGCCAGCACTTTGGGACAGAAGCCCACTGAAGCTTTCTTT.

V gene TRBV7-2 combines with J gene TRBJ1-5; D is undetermined. The V end lost 1 base, the J end lost 5 bases, and 18 bases lay between the germline ends. This CDR3 has 17 amino acids. The germline CDR1 and CDR2 sequences are SGHTA and FQGNSA. The CDR3 reads CASSLGGQLKRDQPQHF. CDR3 DNA sequence: TGTGCCAGCAGCTTAGGAGGTCAACTGAAGAGGGATCAGCCCCAGCATTTT.

The CDR3 here is CASSYSGQGGNQPQHF. CDR3 DNA sequence: TGTGCCAGCAGTTACTCAGGACAGGGAGGCAATCAGCCCCAGCATTTT. The chain is built from TRBV6-5 and TRBJ1-5; 8 bases are a match to TRBD1. The CDR3 spans 16 residues. The trim removed 0 bases at V and 2 bases at J, leaving 3 bases unmatched. Germline CDR1 MNHEY, CDR2 SVGAGI.

The chain uses TRBV30 and TRBJ2-1; the match to TRBD1 covers 8 bases. Per the germline V gene, CDR1 is GTSNPN and CDR2 is SVGIG (reference sequence). J lost 4 bases, V lost 0 bases, and 8 bases had no gene match. CDR3 length: 16 amino acids. The CDR3 sequence: CAWSVSGRGLYNEQFF. The CDR3 nucleotides are TGTGCCTGGAGTGTATCGGGCAGGGGGCTGTACAATGAGCAGTTCTTC. The variable domain in full, with the rest retrieved from reference TRBV30 and TRBJ2-1, is SQTIHQWPATLVQPVGSPLSLECTVEGTSNPNLYWYRQAAGRGLQLLFYSVGIGQISSEVPQNLSASRPQDRQFILSSKKLLLSDSGFYLCAWSVSGRGLYNEQFFGPGTRLTVL.

The V gene is TRBV2, the J gene TRBJ2-7, with TRBD1 identical over 7 bases. The CDR3 totals 13 residues. Germline V gene lookup returns CDR1 SNHLY and CDR2 FYNNEI. The junction had 4 bases not matched to a gene; V was cut back by 8 bases and J by 0 bases. The DNA for the CDR3 is TGTGCCAGCTACAGGGGCGACTCCTACGAGCAGTACTTC. Residues: CASYRGDSYEQYF.

The J gene is TRBJ1-1, the V gene TRBV19, with D perhaps TRBD1 (5 bases). The CDR3 spans 13 residues. Germline V gene data show CDR1 as LNHDA and CDR2 as SQIVND (reference sequence). Trimming left V 7 bases short and J 1 base short, with 10 bases between. In DNA, the CDR3 is TGTGCCAGTATAGGGAGGGGGAACACTGAAGCTTTCTTT. This sequence encodes CASIGRGNTEAFF.

This clone was seen just once. The rearrangement uses TRBV7-2 and TRBJ2-7, with 8 positions matching TRBD2. There are 15 residues in the CDR3. Germline CDR1 reads SGHTA; CDR2 reads FQGNSA. V lost 4 bases and J lost 2; bases outside the gene matches: 7. The CDR3 protein is CASSSRSGVTYEQYF. CDR3 bases: TGTGCCAGCAGCTCTCGTAGCGGGGTTACCTACGAGCAGTACTTC. Full variable domain (rest looked up from reference TRBV7-2 and TRBJ2-7): GAGVSQSPSNKVTEKGKDVELRCDPISGHTALYWYRQSLGQGLEFLIYFQGNSAPDKSGLPSDRFSAERTGGSVSTLTIQRTQQEDSAVYLCASSSRSGVTYEQYFGPGTRLTVT.

V gene TRBV10-3 combines with J gene TRBJ2-7; TRBD2 aligns across 13 bases. This CDR3 is 14 amino acids long. J was trimmed by 4 bases and V by 6 bases; bases with no gene match: 3. Per germline, CDR1 ENHRY and CDR2 SYGVKD. CDR3 region: CAISGLAGAYEQYF. CDR3 coding DNA: TGTGCCATCAGCGGACTAGCGGGAGCGTACGAGCAGTACTTC.

This clone showed up just once. DNA for the CDR3: TGTGCCAGTATGTGGACTAGCGGGAACACCGGGGAGCTGTTTTTT. This gives the protein CASMWTSGNTGELFF. The chain recombines TRBV19 with TRBJ2-2; 10 bases map to TRBD2. This CDR3 spans 15 amino acids. The germline V gene encodes CDR1 LNHDA and CDR2 SQIVND (reference sequence). V was clipped by 7 bases and J by 1 base; unmatched bases: 3.

This chain joins TRBV5-1 and TRBJ2-7, with 12 bases fitting TRBD1. The CDR3 consists of 15 residues. Germline V gives CDR1 SGHRS, CDR2 YFSETQ. V lost 3 bases to trimming and J lost 3 bases; unmatched junction nucleotides: 4. The CDR3: CASSSGTGGGYEQYF. DNA of the CDR3: TGCGCCAGCAGCTCGGGGACAGGGGGCGGCTACGAGCAGTACTTC.

This clone was counted between two and nine times. This chain connects TRBV13 to TRBJ2-5, with 10 bases lining up with TRBD1. The CDR3 sequence is 17 residues long. Unmatched junction bases numbered 13, after V lost 5 bases and J lost 4 bases. CDR1 is PRHDT, CDR2 FYEKMQ, per germline (reference sequence). The chain's CDR3 is CASSQSGWTGGRETQYF. The CDR3 bases are TGTGCCAGCAGCCAAAGTGGGTGGACAGGGGGTAGAGAGACCCAGTACTTC.

V gene TRBV5-5 combines with J gene TRBJ2-5, with 8 bases fitting TRBD1. Germline CDR1 is SGHKS and CDR2 is YYEKEE (reference sequence). CDR3 length: 14 amino acids. J gave up 1 base and V 4 bases, and 3 bases lay outside the gene matches. CDR3 nucleotide sequence: TGTGCCAGCAGCCTCGGGACAGGCCAAGAGACCCAGTACTTC. Residues: CASSLGTGQETQYF.

The V and J genes are TRBV9 and TRBJ2-3; 10 bases are shared with TRBD2. CDR1 is SGDLS and CDR2 is YYNGEE in the germline V gene. V shed 0 bases, J shed 5 bases, and the junction held 9 bases outside the gene matches. CDR3 length equals 17 residues. The CDR3 DNA reads TGTGCCAGCAGCGTAGGGTTGAGCGGGGGGGCCGTAGATACGCAGTATTTT. Its protein product is CASSVGLSGGAVDTQYF.

This rearrangement joins TRBV5-1 to TRBJ1-6; 10 nucleotides line up with TRBD1. Unmatched junction bases numbered 4, after V lost 3 bases and J lost 7 bases. Germline CDR1 is SGHRS and CDR2 is YFSETQ. The CDR3 sequence is 15 residues long. CDR3 residues: CASSSTGGRNSPLHF. The DNA for the CDR3 is TGCGCCAGCAGCTCGACAGGGGGCAGGAATTCACCCCTCCACTTT.

This chain connects TRBV6-5 to TRBJ1-2; D is possibly TRBD1 (6 bases). There are 12 residues in the CDR3. The germline V gene has CDR1 MNHEY and CDR2 SVGAGI. V gave up 4 bases and J gave up 10 bases, with 13 bases separating them. The CDR3 region is CASSSWDKPYTF. The CDR3 bases are TGTGCCAGCAGTTCCTGGGACAAGCCCTACACCTTC.

This clone was recorded once. This chain links TRBV6-5 with TRBJ2-2, with 16 positions matching TRBD2. CDR1 MNHEY and CDR2 SVGAGI come from the germline V gene. The CDR3 covers 16 residues. The ends lost 3 bases at V and 7 bases at J; junction bases unmatched: 2. DNA of the CDR3: TGTGCCAGCAGTTATGGGACTAGCGGGAGGGGCGGGGAGCTGTTTTTT. Its protein product is CASSYGTSGRGGELFF.

The rearrangement links TRBV2 to TRBJ2-5; no clear D. Germline CDR1 and CDR2: SNHLY and FYNNEI. V lost 7 bases and J lost 1, with 10 bases in between. The CDR3 has 13 residues. CDR3 sequence: CASKQTAQETQYF. The CDR3 bases are TGTGCCAGCAAACAGACGGCCCAAGAGACCCAGTACTTC.

The chain uses TRBV15 and TRBJ1-1; D is perhaps TRBD1 (6 bases). The CDR3 sequence is 16 residues long. Trimming took 5 bases from V and 0 from J, leaving 16 bases between them. Germline V gene sequence: CDR1 LNHNV, CDR2 YYDKDF (reference sequence). The CDR3: CATSDKQGPLNTEAFF. DNA of the CDR3: TGTGCCACCAGCGACAAACAGGGTCCCTTGAACACTGAAGCTTTCTTT.